Listed here are 14 T cell receptor beta chains from one sample, sequenced in a study of blood T cell repertoires in COVID-19. Sequencing was performed with immunoSEQ multiplex PCR; in TCRdb, only in-frame clones are kept and a portion is missing. This sample has about 94,000 clones, with 65% to 85% found just once. The sample consisted of peripheral blood. The receptors derive from a man in his fifties or sixties with acute or convalescent COVID-19.

This clone was seen just once. J is TRBJ1-2 and V is TRBV7-2, with 7 bases matching TRBD1. The CDR3 has 15 amino acids. With 1 base clipped from V and 2 bases from J, the junction kept 4 bases outside the gene matches. CDR1 is SGHTA and CDR2 is FQGNSA in the germline V gene. CDR3 in amino acids: CASSLEDRANYGYTF. The CDR3 nucleotides read TGTGCCAGCAGCTTAGAAGACAGGGCAAACTATGGCTACACCTTC.

This rearrangement joins TRBV11-3 to TRBJ2-1; the match to TRBD1 covers 7 bases. Germline V lookup: CDR1 SGHNT, CDR2 YENEEA. Losses at the gene ends were 0 bases for V and 6 bases for J; bases not matched to a gene: 5. The CDR3 length is 15 residues. CDR3 in amino acids: CASSLDEQGFNEQFF. The CDR3 bases are TGTGCCAGCAGCTTAGATGAACAGGGGTTCAATGAGCAGTTCTTC.

This chain connects TRBV28 to TRBJ2-5; 10 bases agree with TRBD1. Germline lookup yields CDR1 MDHEN and CDR2 SYDVKM. This CDR3 is 16 amino acids long. The ends lost 4 bases at V and 3 bases at J; junction bases unmatched: 8. The CDR3, as DNA: TGTGCCAGCAGTTCAAGGACAGGGGGACCGAAAGAGACCCAGTACTTC. Its protein product is CASSSRTGGPKETQYF.

The rearrangement uses TRBV19 and TRBJ1-5, with unresolved D. Germline V lookup: CDR1 LNHDA, CDR2 SQIVND (reference sequence). The germline V and J ends were trimmed by 6 bases and 1 base, with 16 bases remaining between them. The CDR3 runs to 16 residues. The CDR3 reads CASSSAKEVSNQPQHF. The CDR3 bases are TGTGCCAGTAGCTCAGCGAAGGAGGTGAGCAATCAGCCCCAGCATTTT. The full variable domain, in which reference TRBV19 and TRBJ1-5 provide the parts outside the CDR3, is DGGITQSPKYLFRKEGQNVTLSCEQNLNHDAMYWYRQDPGQGLRLIYYSQIVNDFQKGDIAEGYSVSREKKESFPLTVTSAQKNPTAFYLCASSSAKEVSNQPQHFGDGTRLSIL.

This clone appeared a single time. The V gene is TRBV9, the J gene TRBJ1-2, with 7 bases that match TRBD1. Trimming removed 0 bases from V and 6 bases from J; junction bases left unmatched: 5. CDR1 is SGDLS and CDR2 is YYNGEE in the germline V gene. The CDR3 contains 14 residues. The chain's CDR3 is CASSVALGQDGYTF. CDR3 DNA sequence: TGTGCCAGCAGCGTAGCCCTCGGACAGGATGGCTACACCTTC.

V usage is TRBV19 and J usage is TRBJ1-2, with 10 bases matching TRBD1. Trimming cost V 6 bases and J 7 bases; bases outside gene matches: 5. The CDR3 length is 13 residues. Germline CDR1 and CDR2: LNHDA and SQIVND (reference sequence). The CDR3 nucleotides read TGTGCCAGTAGGACAGGGGGCGTCGGTGGCTACACCTTC. Translation gives CASRTGGVGGYTF.

This chain's CDR3 is CASSPAGGLYNEQFF. Here the CDR3 DNA reads TGTGCCAGCAGCCCAGCGGGGGGCCTATACAATGAGCAGTTCTTC. The chain is built from TRBV6-2 or TRBV6-3 and TRBJ2-1, with TRBD2 matching over 9 bases. V dropped 6 bases and J dropped 4; count of bases not matched to a gene: 7. There are 15 residues in the CDR3. Germline V gene lookup returns CDR1 MNHEY and CDR2 SVGEGT.

The V and J genes are TRBV19 and TRBJ1-4, with D perhaps TRBD1 (6 bases). This CDR3 region has 13 residues. Germline V CDR1 and CDR2: LNHDA, SQIVND (reference sequence). The V gene lost 3 bases and the J gene lost 8 bases, with 10 bases spanning the gap. The CDR3: CASSIQGPEKLFF. The DNA for the CDR3 is TGTGCCAGTAGTATTCAGGGGCCGGAAAAACTGTTTTTT.

This chain connects TRBV14 to TRBJ2-2, with D tentatively TRBD2 (6 bases). The V gene lost 4 bases and the J gene lost 4 bases, with 19 bases spanning the gap. The CDR3 has 17 amino acids. The germline CDR1 and CDR2 sequences are SGHDN and FVKESK. The CDR3 coding sequence is TGTGCCAGCAGCCGGCGAGGAGGGGCGGGTCGCACCGGGGAGCTGTTTTTT. Its protein product is CASSRRGGAGRTGELFF.

The V and J genes are TRBV4-1 and TRBJ1-2; 10 nucleotides align to TRBD1. The CDR3 length is 17 residues. Germline V gene lookup returns CDR1 MGHRA and CDR2 YSYEKL. V trimming: 6 bases; J trimming: 3 bases; junction bases outside the gene matches: 13. CDR3 residues: CASRPDRGRSLDYGYTF. CDR3 sequence (DNA): TGCGCCAGCAGGCCCGACAGGGGGCGATCTCTGGACTATGGCTACACCTTC.

The gene calls are TRBV30 and TRBJ1-6; D possibly corresponds to TRBD1 (6 bases). The germline CDR1 and CDR2 sequences are GTSNPN and SVGIG (reference sequence). The CDR3 is 13 residues long. CDR3 loop: CASERDINSPLHF. CDR3 DNA sequence: TGTGCTTCTGAAAGGGACATTAATTCACCCCTCCACTTT.

This sequence joins TRBV14 and TRBJ1-1, with a possible D match to TRBD1 (5 bases). Germline loops: CDR1 SGHDN, CDR2 FVKESK. This CDR3 comprises 14 residues. Trimming removed 6 bases at V and 9 bases at J, with 20 bases between. The CDR3 is CASRGGARAGKAFF. The CDR3 DNA follows: TGTGCCAGCAGGGGCGGGGCCCGCGCAGGTAAAGCTTTCTTT. The complete variable domain, with remaining parts taken from reference TRBV14 and TRBJ1-1, reads EAGVTQFPSHSVIEKGQTVTLRCDPISGHDNLYWYRRVMGKEIKFLLHFVKESKQDESGMPNNRFLAERTGGTYSTLKVQPAELEDSGVYFCASRGGARAGKAFFGQGTRLTVV.

The chain couples TRBV7-3 to TRBJ2-1, with 7 bases fitting TRBD2. V dropped 6 bases and J dropped 4; count of bases not matched to a gene: 3. There are 13 residues in the CDR3. Germline values: CDR1 SGHTA, CDR2 FQGTGA. The CDR3 bases are TGTGCCAGCAGGGCAGCGGGGTACAATGAGCAGTTCTTC. Translated, it gives CASRAAGYNEQFF.

J is TRBJ1-5 and V is TRBV19; TRBD1 agrees at 9 bases. Trimming at V came to 7 bases and at J to 2 bases, leaving 12 bases not matched to a gene. This CDR3 comprises 17 residues. Germline values: CDR1 LNHDA, CDR2 SQIVND (reference sequence). In nucleotides, the CDR3 is TGTGCCAGTATCGCGGACAGGGGTTCCCTCGGCAATCAGCCCCAGCATTTT. Protein sequence: CASIADRGSLGNQPQHF.